This TCR beta chain derives from a study of monozygotic twins with inflammatory bowel disease. From its re-call of the 5' RACE reads, TCRdb lists each CDR3 protein once, without DNA. The repertoire table contains 110,000 to 150,000 distinct CDR3 sequences. The receptor was isolated from a human donor with ulcerative colitis or Crohn's disease, or a healthy co-twin of an affected twin (not recorded which). Material: blood.

The CDR3 loop is CASSPSLALNEQFF. V is TRBV18 and J is TRBJ2-1; TCRdb picks TRBD2, but there is no DNA to check that call. The germline gives CDR1 KGHSH, CDR2 LQKENI. The CDR3 is 14 residues long.